Listed here are 8 T cell receptor beta chains from one sample, sequenced in a study of blood T cells in healthy people across ages. For the second PCR, which ran for 7 to 11 cycles, a sample-barcoded 5' primer and a J-beta primer mix were used. From the 5' RACE reads, TCRdb called clonotypes with MiXCR, one entry per CDR3 protein. The data show under 2,000,000 distinct CDR3 sequences, roughly 49% seen once. Sequenced material: blood. These receptors all stem from a woman aged 40 to 50 in good health.

This clonotype has more than one count but fewer than ten. CDR3 protein: CASSLPAGTFFDTQYF. In DNA form, the CDR3 reads TGTGCCAGCAGCTTACCCGCCGGGACCTTTTTTGATACGCAGTATTTT. V gene TRBV7-9 combines with J gene TRBJ2-3; D may correspond to TRBD1 or TRBD2 (5 bases each). Germline V gene sequence: CDR1 SEHNR, CDR2 FQNEAQ (reference sequence). CDR3 length equals 16 residues. Trimming took 2 bases from V and 6 from J, leaving 18 bases between them.

The rearrangement joins TRBV20-1 to TRBJ1-2; possibly TRBD1 for D (5 bases). This CDR3 is built from 12 residues. V was clipped by 5 bases and J by 2 bases, with 9 bases between them. Per germline, CDR1 DFQATT and CDR2 SNEGSKA (reference sequence). The CDR3 protein is CSASRDNYGYTF. The CDR3 DNA follows: TGCAGTGCTTCCCGGGACAACTATGGCTACACCTTC.

The chain couples TRBV6-5 to TRBJ2-1, with 12 positions matching TRBD1. The CDR3 runs 14 residues. V lost 4 bases to trimming and J lost 8 bases; unmatched junction nucleotides: 3. Germline V gene data show CDR1 as MNHEY and CDR2 as SVGAGI. CDR3 DNA: TGTGCCAGCAGTTGGGACAGGGGGCCCTATGAGCAGTTCTTC. Its translation: CASSWDRGPYEQFF.

This clonotype was recorded only once. The chain uses TRBV7-2 and TRBJ2-5; TRBD2 matches at 7 bases. The CDR3 length is 14 residues. V shed 6 bases and J 2 bases; nucleotides not matched to a gene: 6. Germline V gene lookup returns CDR1 SGHTA and CDR2 FQGNSA. CDR3 region: CASRYGAGQETQYF. The CDR3 nucleotides are TGTGCCAGCAGGTACGGAGCGGGGCAAGAGACCCAGTACTTC.

The chain recombines TRBV9 with TRBJ1-4; D is ambiguous. The V gene's germline CDR1 is SGDLS and CDR2 YYNGEE. V lost 4 bases and J 4 bases, leaving 14 bases between the germline ends. The CDR3 is made up of 15 amino acids. The CDR3 DNA reads as TGTGCCAGCAGCCCTTCGGGCAGCCATAATGAAAAACTGTTTTTT. This encodes CASSPSGSHNEKLFF.

The CDR3 DNA reads TGTGCCAGCAGTACTCCCCACGGATACAATGAGCAGTTCTTC. Protein sequence: CASSTPHGYNEQFF. This chain uses TRBV7-9 with TRBJ2-1; D unclear. Per the germline V gene, CDR1 is SEHNR and CDR2 is FQNEAQ (reference sequence). The CDR3 covers 14 residues. V was pared by 6 bases and J by 4 bases, with 13 bases between.

J is TRBJ1-5 and V is TRBV6-5; TRBD1 matches at 8 bases. From germline, CDR1 is MNHEY and CDR2 SVGAGI. The CDR3 runs 16 residues. V was pared by 0 bases and J by 4 bases, with 5 bases of the junction left unmatched. The CDR3 DNA follows: TGTGCCAGCAGTTACTCTCGGGACAGGTGGAATCAGCCCCAGCATTTT. This translates into CASSYSRDRWNQPQHF.

This clonotype was observed a few times. This chain links TRBV6-1 with TRBJ2-3; D is tentatively TRBD1 or TRBD2 (7 bases each). In germline, CDR1 is MNHNS, CDR2 SASEGT. The length of the CDR3 is 14 residues. V lost 2 bases, J lost 6 bases, and 12 bases lay in between. As DNA, the CDR3 is TGTGCCAGCAGTGAAAGGGGAGGGGGCGATACGCAGTATTTT. It encodes CASSERGGGDTQYF.